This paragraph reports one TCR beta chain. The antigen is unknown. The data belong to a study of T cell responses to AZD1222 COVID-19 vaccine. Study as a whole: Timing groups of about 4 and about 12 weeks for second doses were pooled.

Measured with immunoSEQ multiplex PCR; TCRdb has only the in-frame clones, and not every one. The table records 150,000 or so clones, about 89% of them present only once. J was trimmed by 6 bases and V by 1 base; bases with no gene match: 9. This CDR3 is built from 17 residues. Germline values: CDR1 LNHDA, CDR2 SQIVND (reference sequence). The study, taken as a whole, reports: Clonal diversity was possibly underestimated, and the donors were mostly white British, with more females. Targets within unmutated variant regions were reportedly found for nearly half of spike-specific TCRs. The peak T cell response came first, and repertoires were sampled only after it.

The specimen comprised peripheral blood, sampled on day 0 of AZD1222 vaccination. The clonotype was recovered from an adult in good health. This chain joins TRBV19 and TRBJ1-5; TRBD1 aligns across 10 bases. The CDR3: CASSIGDRGRRGQPQHF. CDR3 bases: TGTGCCAGTAGTATAGGGGACAGGGGACGTCGAGGTCAGCCCCAGCATTTT. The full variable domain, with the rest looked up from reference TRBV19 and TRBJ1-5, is DGGITQSPKYLFRKEGQNVTLSCEQNLNHDAMYWYRQDPGQGLRLIYYSQIVNDFQKGDIAEGYSVSREKKESFPLTVTSAQKNPTAFYLCASSIGDRGRRGQPQHFGDGTRLSIL.